The rows below give T cell receptor beta chains drawn from one sample of a study of a mutant IDH1 vaccine in newly diagnosed glioma. Assay: immunoSEQ multiplex PCR; the TCRdb copy retains only in-frame clones and omits some. The data show some 130,000 clones, around three quarters seen once. Their target antigens are unknown. The sequences come from PBMCs, collected from a glioma patient whose treatment included an IDH1 peptide vaccine. These receptors were obtained from a man in his forties or fifties with glioma. The CDR3 runs from the conserved cysteine through the conserved F or W. A D gene is named only where the DNA matches it firmly. The size entry is marked missing in some rows and otherwise reads once, few, many or a size class.

J gene: TRBJ2-7
D gene: TRBD2
V gene: TRBV6-1
clone size: NA
CDR3 DNA: TGTGCCACTCCGCGTCCACTAGCGTATTATGAGCAGTACTTC
CDR3 protein: CATPRPLAYYEQYF

J gene: TRBJ1-1
D gene: NA
V gene: TRBV27
clone size: NA
CDR3 DNA: TGTGCCAGCAGTCTACGGACACTGGGGAACACTGAAGCTTTCTTT
CDR3 protein: CASSLRTLGNTEAFF

J gene: TRBJ2-5
D gene: NA
V gene: TRBV7-9
clone size: once
CDR3 DNA: TGTGCCAGCAGCCTGCCCCAGGGGGGGGGAGAGACCCAGTACTTC
CDR3 protein: CASSLPQGGGETQYF

J gene: TRBJ2-7
D gene: NA
V gene: TRBV6-5
clone size: NA
CDR3 DNA: TGTGCCAGCAGTTACGGCCTAACGGGGGAGCAGTACTTC
CDR3 protein: CASSYGLTGEQYF

J gene: TRBJ1-6
D gene: NA
V gene: TRBV15
clone size: NA
CDR3 DNA: TGTGCCACCAGCAGAGGGTTCGGTGTTGGCAGGGACTCACCCCTCCACTTT
CDR3 protein: CATSRGFGVGRDSPLHF

J gene: TRBJ2-5
D gene: NA
V gene: TRBV4-3
clone size: NA
CDR3 DNA: TGCGCCAGCAGCCAAAAAAGCGCCGAGTACCAAGAGACCCAGTACTTC
CDR3 protein: CASSQKSAEYQETQYF

J gene: TRBJ2-6
D gene: NA
V gene: TRBV7-6
clone size: NA
CDR3 DNA: TGTGCCAGCAGCTTAGAGGGTGGAGGGGCTGGGGCCAACGTCCTGACTTTC
CDR3 protein: CASSLEGGGAGANVLTF

J gene: TRBJ2-1
D gene: NA
V gene: TRBV7-9
clone size: NA
CDR3 DNA: TGTGCCAGCTCGTACAATGAGCAGTTCTTC
CDR3 protein: CASSYNEQFF

J gene: TRBJ2-7
D gene: TRBD1
V gene: TRBV11-2
clone size: NA
CDR3 DNA: TGTGCCAGCAGCTTAGGACAGGGGGGCTACGAGCAGTACTTC
CDR3 protein: CASSLGQGGYEQYF

J gene: TRBJ1-2
D gene: NA
V gene: TRBV7-9
clone size: NA
CDR3 DNA: TGTGCCAGCGGTAAGGGAGACTATGGCTACACCTTC
CDR3 protein: CASGKGDYGYTF

J gene: TRBJ2-4
D gene: TRBD1
V gene: TRBV28
clone size: NA
CDR3 DNA: TGTGCCAGCAGTCCTCAGGGGGCTGGCAAAAACATTCAGTACTTC
CDR3 protein: CASSPQGAGKNIQYF

J gene: TRBJ1-4
D gene: NA
V gene: TRBV27
clone size: NA
CDR3 DNA: TGTGCCAGCAGTCCCTTAGGCGAAAAACTGTTTTTT
CDR3 protein: CASSPLGEKLFF

J gene: TRBJ1-1
D gene: TRBD1
V gene: TRBV7-6
clone size: NA
CDR3 DNA: TGTGCCAGCAGCTCAACAGGGGGCGTTGGGACTGAAGCTTTCTTT
CDR3 protein: CASSSTGGVGTEAFF

J gene: TRBJ2-1
D gene: NA
V gene: TRBV4-1
clone size: NA
CDR3 DNA: TGCGCCAGCAGCCGAGGGGGTTTGAATGAGCAGTTCTTC
CDR3 protein: CASSRGGLNEQFF

J gene: TRBJ2-3
D gene: NA
V gene: TRBV27
clone size: NA
CDR3 DNA: TGTGCCAGCAGTTTACTATCCACAGATACGCAGTATTTT
CDR3 protein: CASSLLSTDTQYF

J gene: TRBJ2-6
D gene: NA
V gene: TRBV23-1
clone size: NA
CDR3 DNA: TGCGCCAGCAGTCAAGTGATAGTCGAGGTCTCGGGGGCCAACGTCCTGACTTTC
CDR3 protein: CASSQVIVEVSGANVLTF

J gene: TRBJ1-5
D gene: TRBD1
V gene: TRBV19
clone size: NA
CDR3 DNA: TGTGCCAGTAGTATAGTTGGACAGGGAAGCAATCAGCCCCAGCATTTT
CDR3 protein: CASSIVGQGSNQPQHF

J gene: TRBJ2-3
D gene: NA
V gene: TRBV14
clone size: NA
CDR3 DNA: TGTGCCAGCAGCCAAGATTTGCTAGCGCTCGGAGATACGCAGTATTTT
CDR3 protein: CASSQDLLALGDTQYF

J gene: TRBJ2-1
D gene: TRBD2
V gene: TRBV5-4
clone size: NA
CDR3 DNA: TGTGCCAGCAGCTTGGGGCCCCCGGGACTAGCGGGAGGAGGCCATGAGCAGTTCTTC
CDR3 protein: CASSLGPPGLAGGGHEQFF

J gene: TRBJ2-3
D gene: NA
V gene: TRBV18
clone size: NA
CDR3 DNA: TGTGCCAGCTCACCACCGGATCCAGATACGCAGTATTTT
CDR3 protein: CASSPPDPDTQYF

J gene: TRBJ2-3
D gene: TRBD2
V gene: TRBV7-9
clone size: once
CDR3 DNA: TGTGCCAGCAGCTTTCGGGAGGCGGCGATTTCTACTAGCACAGATACGCAGTATTTT
CDR3 protein: CASSFREAAISTSTDTQYF

J gene: TRBJ1-5
D gene: NA
V gene: TRBV19
clone size: NA
CDR3 DNA: TGTGCCAGTAGTTCCCCCATAGGTCGAAATCGGCCCCAGCATTTT
CDR3 protein: CASSSPIGRNRPQHF

J gene: TRBJ1-4
D gene: NA
V gene: TRBV7-2
clone size: NA
CDR3 DNA: TGTGCCAGCAGCCCCACAGGCGCAACTAATGAAAAACTGTTTTTT
CDR3 protein: CASSPTGATNEKLFF

J gene: TRBJ2-7
D gene: NA
V gene: TRBV25-1
clone size: NA
CDR3 DNA: TGTGCCAGGCAAAACCGGGACTCCACCCGGGGGTTTACCTACGAGCAGTACTTC
CDR3 protein: CARQNRDSTRGFTYEQYF

J gene: TRBJ2-5
D gene: TRBD1
V gene: TRBV6-5
clone size: NA
CDR3 DNA: TGTGCCAGCAGAGGGACAGGCCAAGAGACCCAGTACTTC
CDR3 protein: CASRGTGQETQYF

J gene: TRBJ2-3
D gene: NA
V gene: TRBV11-2
clone size: NA
CDR3 DNA: TGTGCCAGCAACCCGGGGCTTAGCTTGACGCAGTATTTT
CDR3 protein: CASNPGLSLTQYF

J gene: TRBJ2-1
D gene: TRBD2
V gene: TRBV7-9
clone size: NA
CDR3 DNA: TGTGCCAGCAGCTTACCCCTCCGTCTAGCGGGAGCCCGGAATGAGCAGTTCTTC
CDR3 protein: CASSLPLRLAGARNEQFF

J gene: TRBJ1-5
D gene: NA
V gene: TRBV6-1
clone size: NA
CDR3 DNA: TGTGCCACCGGGAGAGGGTTCGAAAATCAGCCCCAGCATTTT
CDR3 protein: CATGRGFENQPQHF

J gene: TRBJ2-7
D gene: NA
V gene: TRBV4-3
clone size: NA
CDR3 DNA: TGCGCCAGCAGCCACGGGGTCGGAGCCTACGAGCAGTACTTC
CDR3 protein: CASSHGVGAYEQYF

J gene: TRBJ1-2
D gene: NA
V gene: TRBV21-1
clone size: NA
CDR3 DNA: TGTGCCTTCCGGGACAGGGCCTTC
CDR3 protein: CAFRDRAF

J gene: TRBJ2-7
D gene: TRBD2
V gene: TRBV7-2
clone size: NA
CDR3 DNA: TGTGCCAGCAGACCCCTGGGGGGGACTATGAAATACGAGCAGTACTTC
CDR3 protein: CASRPLGGTMKYEQYF

J gene: TRBJ2-3
D gene: TRBD1
V gene: TRBV7-2
clone size: NA
CDR3 DNA: TGTGCCAGCAGCTGGGGACAGGGGACAGATACGCAGTATTTT
CDR3 protein: CASSWGQGTDTQYF

J gene: TRBJ2-7
D gene: TRBD2
V gene: TRBV27
clone size: NA
CDR3 DNA: TGTGCCAGCAGTTTTCTAGCGGGAGCGGCGAACGAGCAGTACTTC
CDR3 protein: CASSFLAGAANEQYF

J gene: TRBJ2-3
D gene: TRBD1
V gene: TRBV6-1
clone size: NA
CDR3 DNA: TGTGCCAGCAGTTCGGACAGGGGGCCCACAGATACGCAGTATTTT
CDR3 protein: CASSSDRGPTDTQYF

J gene: TRBJ1-5
D gene: NA
V gene: TRBV28
clone size: few
CDR3 DNA: TGTGCCAGCACCCTAGACACCACCAATCAGCCCCAGCATTTT
CDR3 protein: CASTLDTTNQPQHF

J gene: TRBJ2-7
D gene: TRBD1
V gene: TRBV7-9
clone size: NA
CDR3 DNA: TGTGCCAGCAGCTTAGAAGCCGGGACAGGGGGTGACTCCTACGAGCAGTACTTC
CDR3 protein: CASSLEAGTGGDSYEQYF

J gene: TRBJ2-7
D gene: TRBD1
V gene: TRBV28
clone size: NA
CDR3 DNA: TGTGCCAGCAGTACTACTACAGGGGCCCCGCCCTACGAGCAGTACTTC
CDR3 protein: CASSTTTGAPPYEQYF

J gene: TRBJ2-1
D gene: NA
V gene: TRBV29-1
clone size: NA
CDR3 DNA: TGCAGCGTCACCGGGACGGTTCGTGAGCAGTTCTTC
CDR3 protein: CSVTGTVREQFF

J gene: TRBJ2-1
D gene: TRBD2
V gene: TRBV5-8
clone size: NA
CDR3 DNA: TGTGCCAGCAGCTTAGGGAGCGGGGGGTCCTACAATGAGCAGTTCTTC
CDR3 protein: CASSLGSGGSYNEQFF

J gene: TRBJ1-2
D gene: NA
V gene: TRBV7-8
clone size: NA
CDR3 DNA: TGTGCCAGCAGCTTAGGGGGGGCAGACTATGGCTACACCTTC
CDR3 protein: CASSLGGADYGYTF

J gene: TRBJ2-7
D gene: NA
V gene: TRBV30
clone size: NA
CDR3 DNA: TGTGCCTGGAGTGCGGACACCTACTACGAGCAGTACTTC
CDR3 protein: CAWSADTYYEQYF

J gene: TRBJ1-5
D gene: TRBD1
V gene: TRBV15
clone size: few
CDR3 DNA: TGTGCCACCAGCAGAGTGCAAGGACAGGGTTACGATCAGCCCCAGCATTTT
CDR3 protein: CATSRVQGQGYDQPQHF

J gene: TRBJ2-3
D gene: TRBD2
V gene: TRBV7-2
clone size: NA
CDR3 DNA: TGTGCCAGCAGCTTGGCCGGGACTAGCTCAGATACGCAGTATTTT
CDR3 protein: CASSLAGTSSDTQYF

J gene: TRBJ2-2
D gene: NA
V gene: TRBV7-2
clone size: NA
CDR3 DNA: TGTGCCAGCAGCTTAAGGACCGGGGAGCTGTTTTTT
CDR3 protein: CASSLRTGELFF

J gene: TRBJ1-2
D gene: TRBD1
V gene: TRBV19
clone size: NA
CDR3 DNA: TGTGCCAGTAGATTGCGGACAGGGGGCTTTAACTATGGCTACACCTTC
CDR3 protein: CASRLRTGGFNYGYTF

J gene: TRBJ2-2
D gene: NA
V gene: TRBV4-3
clone size: NA
CDR3 DNA: TGCGCCAGCAGCCAAGATGCTGGGAAGGGGGCCGGGGAGCTGTTTTTT
CDR3 protein: CASSQDAGKGAGELFF

J gene: TRBJ2-7
D gene: NA
V gene: TRBV29-1
clone size: NA
CDR3 DNA: TGCAGCGTTGAAGATCAAAGGAACCACGAGCAGTACTTC
CDR3 protein: CSVEDQRNHEQYF

J gene: TRBJ2-5
D gene: TRBD2
V gene: TRBV19
clone size: NA
CDR3 DNA: TGTGCCAGTAGTATACCCCAGGGAGGGGAACAAGAGACCCAGTACTTC
CDR3 protein: CASSIPQGGEQETQYF

J gene: TRBJ1-1
D gene: NA
V gene: TRBV5-6
clone size: once
CDR3 DNA: TGTGCCAGCAGCGGGAGGGGTAACACTGAAGCTTTCTTT
CDR3 protein: CASSGRGNTEAFF

J gene: TRBJ1-1
D gene: TRBD1
V gene: TRBV6-5
clone size: NA
CDR3 DNA: TGTGCCAGCAGTTGGACAGGGGGCGCGAGGGGCACTGAAGCTTTCTTT
CDR3 protein: CASSWTGGARGTEAFF

J gene: TRBJ2-3
D gene: NA
V gene: TRBV19
clone size: NA
CDR3 DNA: TGTGCCAGTAGTATTGATAGCCGGGCCACAGATACGCAGTATTTT
CDR3 protein: CASSIDSRATDTQYF

J gene: TRBJ2-3
D gene: NA
V gene: TRBV6-6
clone size: NA
CDR3 DNA: TGTGCCAGCAGCCCACCCCGGGACGCGCAGTATTTT
CDR3 protein: CASSPPRDAQYF

J gene: TRBJ2-1
D gene: NA
V gene: TRBV11-2
clone size: NA
CDR3 DNA: TGTGCCAGCAGCCAATACAAAGACAGGGAGGGTGAGCAGTTCTTC
CDR3 protein: CASSQYKDREGEQFF

J gene: TRBJ1-2
D gene: NA
V gene: TRBV5-4
clone size: NA
CDR3 DNA: TGTGCCAGCAGCTTAGGGACAGGCTACACCTTC
CDR3 protein: CASSLGTGYTF

J gene: TRBJ1-2
D gene: TRBD1
V gene: TRBV4-2
clone size: NA
CDR3 DNA: TGTGCCAGCAGCCAAGAAACCGCGGGACAGCGTAACTATGGCTACACCTTC
CDR3 protein: CASSQETAGQRNYGYTF

J gene: TRBJ1-4
D gene: NA
V gene: TRBV5-5
clone size: NA
CDR3 DNA: TGTGCCAGCAGCTTGGTTACCACTGATGAAAAACTGTTTTTT
CDR3 protein: CASSLVTTDEKLFF

J gene: TRBJ2-3
D gene: TRBD2
V gene: TRBV7-2
clone size: NA
CDR3 DNA: TGTGCCAGCAGCCTGTCTAGCGGGATAGATACGCAGTATTTT
CDR3 protein: CASSLSSGIDTQYF